Detailed here is one T cell receptor (beta chain). Its antigen is as yet unknown. This record belongs to a study of early T cells in non-severe SARS-CoV-2 infection. Study-level points and caveats: In VDJdb matching, anti-spike CD8 responses were favored while private and CD4 specificities went missing.

The protocol attached unique molecular identifiers to individual cDNA molecules. TCRdb itself ran the 5' RACE reads through MiXCR, one entry per CDR3 protein. The sample records roughly 120,000 distinct CDR3 sequences, 10% to 15% being singletons. Per the germline V gene, CDR1 is WNHNN and CDR2 is SYGVQD (reference sequence). V was cut by 4 bases and J by 2 bases, with 7 bases left in between. CDR3 size: 13 residues. The J gene is TRBJ2-3, the V gene TRBV10-1; the D is unclear. The TCR sequence derives from an adult who was a healthcare worker with PCR-confirmed SARS-CoV-2 infection or an uninfected control (not recorded which). The sequencing here drew on whole blood, taken at baseline. Here the CDR3 DNA reads TGCGCCAGCAGTGGAGGTATCACAGATACGCAGTATTTT. Its protein is CASSGGITDTQYF.